This is a list of T cell receptor beta chains from one sample in a study of cytomegalovirus exposure and HLA in healthy donors. Data came from immunoSEQ multiplex PCR; TCRdb stores just in-frame clones and leaves some out. The sample consists of roughly 250,000 clones, about 86% of them appearing once. The sample consisted of PBMCs. The receptors stem from a woman in her thirties in good health and CMV-seropositive. The CDR3 runs from the conserved cysteine through the conserved F or W. A D gene is named only where the DNA matches it firmly. The size field is filled for only some rows; it gives once, few, many or a size class.

D: TRBD1; size: NA; V: TRBV28; J: TRBJ1-5; CDR3: CASRDRQPQHF; DNA: TGTGCCAGCCGGGACAGGCAGCCCCAGCATTTT
D: NA; size: NA; V: TRBV7-8; J: TRBJ2-1; CDR3: CASSTRTRNEQFF; DNA: TGTGCCAGCAGCACCAGGACTCGTAATGAGCAGTTCTTC
D: TRBD2; size: NA; V: TRBV29-1; J: TRBJ2-1; CDR3: CSVDLAGGMSEQFF; DNA: TGCAGCGTCGATCTAGCGGGGGGGATGAGTGAGCAGTTCTTC
D: TRBD2; size: NA; V: TRBV19; J: TRBJ2-1; CDR3: CASSIDREGPLGREQFF; DNA: TGTGCCAGTAGTATAGATCGGGAGGGGCCCTTAGGCCGTGAGCAGTTCTTC
D: NA; size: NA; V: TRBV6-5; J: TRBJ2-2; CDR3: CASSYREAGELFF; DNA: TGTGCCAGCAGTTACCGGGAAGCCGGGGAGCTGTTTTTT
D: NA; size: NA; V: TRBV7-9; J: TRBJ2-3; CDR3: CASSHPSVDSTDTQYF; DNA: TGTGCCAGCAGCCATCCCAGCGTAGATAGCACAGATACGCAGTATTTT
D: NA; size: NA; V: TRBV2; J: TRBJ1-1; CDR3: CASSDRLNTEAFF; DNA: TGTGCCAGCAGTGACAGGCTGAACACTGAAGCTTTCTTT
D: TRBD1; size: NA; V: TRBV7-9; J: TRBJ1-2; CDR3: CASSLAGTGSGYTF; DNA: TGTGCCAGCAGCTTAGCTGGGACAGGGAGCGGCTACACCTTC
D: NA; size: once; V: TRBV28; J: TRBJ1-2; CDR3: CASSRDIYGYTF; DNA: TGTGCCAGCAGTCGGGACATCTATGGCTACACCTTC
D: NA; size: NA; V: TRBV10-3; J: TRBJ2-7; CDR3: CAISGHVEGRSEQYF; DNA: TGTGCCATCAGTGGGCACGTCGAGGGAAGATCCGAGCAGTACTTC
D: NA; size: few; V: TRBV11-2; J: TRBJ2-1; CDR3: CASSPQYNEQFF; DNA: TGTGCCAGCAGCCCCCAATACAATGAGCAGTTCTTC
D: NA; size: NA; V: TRBV18; J: TRBJ2-7; CDR3: CASSNTGRVYEQYF; DNA: TGTGCCAGCTCAAATACAGGGCGGGTCTACGAGCAGTACTTC
D: NA; size: NA; V: TRBV1; J: TRBJ2-7; CDR3: CTSSHEAQGRYEQYF; DNA: TGCACCAGCAGCCATGAGGCACAGGGACGCTACGAGCAGTACTTC
D: TRBD2; size: NA; V: TRBV4-1; J: TRBJ2-1; CDR3: CASSHLLASSYNEQFF; DNA: TGCGCCAGCAGCCACCTACTAGCGAGCTCCTACAATGAGCAGTTCTTC
D: NA; size: NA; V: TRBV10-3; J: TRBJ2-6; CDR3: CAISEQQGKSGANVLTF; DNA: TGTGCCATCAGTGAACAACAGGGAAAGTCTGGGGCCAACGTCCTGACTTTC
D: NA; size: NA; V: TRBV5-4; J: TRBJ2-1; CDR3: CASSLRPTPEADNEQFF; DNA: TGTGCCAGCAGCTTGCGACCAACACCCGAGGCGGACAATGAGCAGTTCTTC
D: NA; size: NA; V: TRBV27; J: TRBJ1-2; CDR3: CASSLSIGYGYTF; DNA: TGTGCCAGCAGTTTATCAATCGGCTATGGCTACACCTTC
D: NA; size: NA; V: TRBV23-1; J: TRBJ2-7; CDR3: CASGPGEYF; DNA: TGCGCCAGCGGACCGGGAGAGTACTTC
D: NA; size: NA; V: TRBV5-1; J: TRBJ2-6; CDR3: CASSLDTSGANVLTF; DNA: TGCGCCAGCAGCTTGGACACGTCTGGGGCCAACGTCCTGACTTTC
D: NA; size: NA; V: TRBV7-2; J: TRBJ2-6; CDR3: CASFRVGANVLTF; DNA: TGTGCCAGCTTCCGGGTCGGGGCCAACGTCCTGACTTTC
D: NA; size: NA; V: TRBV28; J: TRBJ2-3; CDR3: CASSSRTASTDTQYF; DNA: TGTGCCAGCAGTTCCCGGACAGCTAGCACAGATACGCAGTATTTT
D: TRBD2; size: NA; V: TRBV19; J: TRBJ2-1; CDR3: CASSPLAGSTTNEQFF; DNA: TGTGCCAGTAGTCCTCTAGCGGGTTCAACCACCAATGAGCAGTTCTTC
D: TRBD1; size: NA; V: TRBV4-1; J: TRBJ1-1; CDR3: CASSQQETGVEAFF; DNA: TGCGCCAGCAGCCAACAAGAGACAGGGGTGGAAGCTTTCTTT
D: TRBD1; size: NA; V: TRBV9; J: TRBJ2-7; CDR3: CASSVAHRGYEQYF; DNA: TGTGCCAGCAGCGTAGCCCACAGGGGCTACGAGCAGTACTTC
D: NA; size: NA; V: TRBV28; J: TRBJ1-1; CDR3: CASGIPGQPNTEAFF; DNA: TGTGCCAGCGGGATCCCGGGACAACCTAACACTGAAGCTTTCTTT
D: NA; size: few; V: TRBV28; J: TRBJ1-4; CDR3: CASSLTSEKLFF; DNA: TGTGCCAGCAGTTTAACTTCTGAAAAACTGTTTTTT
D: NA; size: NA; V: TRBV29-1; J: TRBJ2-5; CDR3: CSVEDLGRMGGTQYF; DNA: TGCAGCGTTGAAGACCTTGGGCGGATGGGGGGGACCCAGTACTTC
D: NA; size: NA; V: TRBV2; J: TRBJ1-1; CDR3: CASSGSLEAFF; DNA: TGTGCCAGCAGTGGCAGTTTAGAAGCTTTCTTT
D: TRBD1; size: NA; V: TRBV28; J: TRBJ2-2; CDR3: CASRRAGTEVGELFF; DNA: TGTGCCAGCAGGCGAGCCGGGACAGAGGTCGGGGAGCTGTTTTTT
D: TRBD2; size: NA; V: TRBV4-1; J: TRBJ2-2; CDR3: CASSPLSRDYLTGELFF; DNA: TGCGCCAGCAGCCCTCTCAGCCGGGACTACCTCACCGGGGAGCTGTTTTTT
D: NA; size: NA; V: TRBV5-1; J: TRBJ2-7; CDR3: CASSSAQASYEQYF; DNA: TGCGCCAGCAGCTCCGCACAGGCTTCTTACGAGCAGTACTTC
D: NA; size: NA; V: TRBV6-1; J: TRBJ1-1; CDR3: CASSDRGNTEAFF; DNA: TGTGCCAGCAGTGATAGGGGGAACACTGAAGCTTTCTTT
D: NA; size: NA; V: TRBV7-9; J: TRBJ2-7; CDR3: CASSPQVAGPYEQYF; DNA: TGTGCCAGCAGCCCCCAAGTGGCAGGCCCCTACGAGCAGTACTTC
D: TRBD1; size: NA; V: TRBV27; J: TRBJ1-2; CDR3: CASSAYRGLSKSNYGYTF; DNA: TGTGCCAGCAGTGCGTATAGGGGGCTCTCAAAATCGAACTATGGCTACACCTTC
D: TRBD2; size: NA; V: TRBV5-4; J: TRBJ2-7; CDR3: CASSGGTSGQYEQYF; DNA: TGTGCCAGCAGCGGCGGGACTAGCGGACAATACGAGCAGTACTTC
D: NA; size: NA; V: TRBV6-5; J: TRBJ2-1; CDR3: CASRTSGNEQFF; DNA: TGTGCCAGCAGGACTAGTGGCAATGAGCAGTTCTTC
D: TRBD2; size: NA; V: TRBV11-1; J: TRBJ2-7; CDR3: CASSTSGRRYEQYF; DNA: TGTGCCAGCAGCACTAGCGGGAGGAGGTACGAGCAGTACTTC
D: TRBD2; size: NA; V: TRBV29-1; J: TRBJ2-3; CDR3: CSAMRLAGAADTQYF; DNA: TGCAGCGCTATGAGACTAGCGGGAGCGGCAGATACGCAGTATTTT
D: NA; size: NA; V: TRBV19; J: TRBJ1-4; CDR3: CASSISRSATNEKLFF; DNA: TGTGCCAGTAGTATTTCCAGGTCTGCAACTAATGAAAAACTGTTTTTT